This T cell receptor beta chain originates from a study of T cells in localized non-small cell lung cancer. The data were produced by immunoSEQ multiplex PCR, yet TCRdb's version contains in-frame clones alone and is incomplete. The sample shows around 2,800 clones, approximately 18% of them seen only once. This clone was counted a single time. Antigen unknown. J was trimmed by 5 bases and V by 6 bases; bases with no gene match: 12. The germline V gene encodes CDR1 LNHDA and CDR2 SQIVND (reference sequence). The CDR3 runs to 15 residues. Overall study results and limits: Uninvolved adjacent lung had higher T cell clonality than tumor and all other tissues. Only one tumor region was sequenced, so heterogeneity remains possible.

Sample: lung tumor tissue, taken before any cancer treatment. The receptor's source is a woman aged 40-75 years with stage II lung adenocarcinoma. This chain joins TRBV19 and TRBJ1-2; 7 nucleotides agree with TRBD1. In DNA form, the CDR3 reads TGTGCCAGTAGGGACCCCGTACAGGGGCAATATGGCTACACCTTC. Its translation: CASRDPVQGQYGYTF. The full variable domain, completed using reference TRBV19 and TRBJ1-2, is DGGITQSPKYLFRKEGQNVTLSCEQNLNHDAMYWYRQDPGQGLRLIYYSQIVNDFQKGDIAEGYSVSREKKESFPLTVTSAQKNPTAFYLCASRDPVQGQYGYTFGSGTRLTVV.